These T cell receptor beta chains were read from a single sample in a study of T-cell reconstitution after alpha-beta-depleted transplantation in children. One entry per CDR3 protein, called by TCRdb with MiXCR from the PCR reads. The data hold approximately 630,000 distinct CDR3 sequences, with 10% to 15% observed a single time. Sequenced material: PBMCs, taken before TCRalphabeta/CD19-depleted stem cell transplant. These receptors all stem from a girl aged 2 to 9 with congenital amegakaryocytic thrombocytopenia, due to receive a stem cell transplant. The CDR3 runs from the conserved cysteine through the conserved F or W. A D gene is named only where the DNA matches it firmly. Clone size is given for some rows only: seen once, a few or many times, or a class if the clone is expanded.

TRBJ2-1,TRBV5-1,-,TRBD2,TGCGCCAGCAGCTTGGACGTTAGCGGGAGCATCCACGATAATGAGCAGTTCTTC,CASSLDVSGSIHDNEQFF
TRBJ2-5,TRBV7-9,-,-,TGTGCCAGCAGGCAAGGGTACAGTCAAGAGACCCAGTACTTC,CASRQGYSQETQYF
TRBJ2-3,TRBV20-1,-,TRBD2,TGCAGTGCTAGTCGCGGGACTAGCAGCACAGATACGCAGTATTTT,CSASRGTSSTDTQYF
TRBJ1-3,TRBV7-2,-,-,TGTGCCAGCACCCGGAGGGGTTTCGGAAACACCATATATTTT,CASTRRGFGNTIYF
TRBJ1-1,TRBV29-1,many,TRBD1,TGCAGCGCTCGCCGGGGACAGGGGGCCGGGTTGAACACTGAAGCTTTCTTT,CSARRGQGAGLNTEAFF
TRBJ2-1,TRBV6-4,-,-,TGTGCCAGCAGTGACTCGAGACAGTCCCACAATGAGCAGTTCTTC,CASSDSRQSHNEQFF
TRBJ2-1,TRBV6-2/TRBV6-3,many,-,TGTGCCAGCACCGCCGACATGTACAATGAGCAGTTCTTC,CASTADMYNEQFF
TRBJ2-3,TRBV7-8,many,TRBD2,TGTGCCAGCAGCTTAACGGGACTAGCTCATTTT,CASSLTGLAHF
TRBJ2-3,TRBV5-1,few,TRBD2,TGCGCCAGCAGCCCAGCGGGAGAGAGCACAGATACGCAGTATTTT,CASSPAGESTDTQYF
TRBJ1-1,TRBV20-1,many,-,TGCAGTGCCCCGGGACGGAGGAACACTGAAGCTTTCTTT,CSAPGRRNTEAFF
TRBJ2-1,TRBV20-1,-,TRBD2,TGCAGTGCTAGCTACAGCGGGAGGGCCGGTGAGCAGTTCTTC,CSASYSGRAGEQFF
TRBJ2-7,TRBV29-1,many,TRBD1,TGCAGCGTTGAAGGGAGGGACAGGGGTATCGAGCAGTACTTC,CSVEGRDRGIEQYF
TRBJ2-2,TRBV5-1,few,-,TGCGCCAGCAGCTTGCGGGGCAGGATGAACACCGGGGAGCTGTTTTTT,CASSLRGRMNTGELFF
TRBJ2-1,TRBV7-2,few,TRBD2,TGTGCCAGCAGCTTGCAGCCTAGCGGGAGTCCCTACAATGAGCAGTTCTTC,CASSLQPSGSPYNEQFF
TRBJ2-3,TRBV5-1,many,-,TGCGCCAGCAGCTTGGGTCTAGCAACAGATACGCAGTATTTT,CASSLGLATDTQYF
TRBJ2-2,TRBV5-1,many,-,TGCGCCAGCACAGCTGGGGCTGGGAACACCGGGGAGCTGTTTTTT,CASTAGAGNTGELFF
TRBJ1-2,TRBV5-1,-,TRBD1,TGCGCCAGCAGCTTTGGACAGGTTTTTTACGGCTACACCTTC,CASSFGQVFYGYTF
TRBJ1-1,TRBV7-9,many,TRBD1,TGTGCCAGCAGCTTCTCGGGACAGGGGCCCCGTGCTTTCTTT,CASSFSGQGPRAFF
TRBJ1-2,TRBV6-5,-,-,TGTGCCAGCAGTTCTCGGAGATCTGGCTACACCTTC,CASSSRRSGYTF
TRBJ2-2,TRBV7-2,-,-,TGTGCCAGCAGCTCCGTCCACGGGACTTTCAACACCGGGGAGCTGTTTTTT,CASSSVHGTFNTGELFF
TRBJ2-7,TRBV7-9,-,-,TGTGCCAGCAGCTCTCCCCCAGTGGGCCAGCAGTACTTC,CASSSPPVGQQYF
TRBJ2-1,TRBV9,many,-,TGTGCCAGCAGCGTAGCTAGCAACTACAATGAGCAGTTCTTC,CASSVASNYNEQFF
TRBJ1-1,TRBV10-3,-,-,TGTGCCATCAGTGAGTCCCCTTCCAGGGAAATGACTGAAGCTTTCTTT,CAISESPSREMTEAFF
TRBJ2-6,TRBV20-1,many,-,TGCAGTGCTAGAGATGTAAGCTCTGGGGCCAACGTCCTGACTTTC,CSARDVSSGANVLTF
TRBJ2-3,TRBV5-1,-,TRBD1,TGCGCCAGCAGCTTGTTGGGACAGGCCAGCACAGATACGCAGTATTTT,CASSLLGQASTDTQYF
TRBJ2-5,TRBV20-1,many,TRBD2,TGCAGTGCCCGTGGACTAGCGCAAACTGAGACCCAGTACTTC,CSARGLAQTETQYF
TRBJ2-1,TRBV12-3/TRBV12-4,few,-,TGTGCCAGCAGTTTCCTAAGCGCGAACAATGAGCAGTTCTTC,CASSFLSANNEQFF
TRBJ2-5,TRBV2,-,-,TGTGCCAGCAGGAGAAGCGCGACCCAGTACTTC,CASRRSATQYF
TRBJ2-3,TRBV11-1,few,TRBD2,TGTGCCAGCAGCTTGGTCTATGGGGGACTAGCGGTTTTCACAGATACGCAGTATTTT,CASSLVYGGLAVFTDTQYF
TRBJ2-1,TRBV12-3/TRBV12-4,many,TRBD2,TGTGCCAGCAGTACCGGACTAGCGAAATACAATGAGCAGTTCTTC,CASSTGLAKYNEQFF
TRBJ2-1,TRBV6-1,-,TRBD2,TGTGCCAGCACCTCATACGGGGGGGAAGTATTGGAGGGCAATGAGCAGTTCTTC,CASTSYGGEVLEGNEQFF